This T cell receptor beta chain stems from a study of blood T cell repertoires in COVID-19. Study at large: The study drew acute and convalescent COVID-19 samples from the United States, Italy and Spain.

In the source study's methods: From reference gene primer amplification, estimates of nucleated cell counts were derived. Method: immunoSEQ multiplex PCR; TCRdb's copy keeps in-frame clones and lacks some. V and J calls and clone size are copied from that table; D and trimming were computed from the DNA. The sample carries 140,000 to 150,000 clones, 70% to 90% recorded once. This CDR3 region has 15 residues. With 0 bases removed from V and 7 bases from J, the gap between germline ends came to 12 bases. The rearrangement links TRBV23-1 to TRBJ1-4; unclear D gene. TRBV23-1 falls under the ORF class, with uncertain function. This clonotype was obtained from a woman aged 25-40 years with acute COVID-19. The sequenced sample consisted of PBMCs or T cells enriched from blood (not recorded which). DNA of the CDR3: TGCGCCAGCAGTCAATCGTCTTTCTTGCGTGAAAAACTGTTTTTT. Translation gives CASSQSSFLREKLFF.